This TCR beta chain is drawn from a study of T cells in Graves' hyperthyroidism and ophthalmopathy. Study-wide results and caveats: Blood also held most thyroid clonotypes expanded beyond 0.001. Ophthalmopathy was model-predicted a median about 6.7 months pre-onset.

TCR beta CDR3 sequences were amplified from RNA transcripts. Carried out on the TCR CDR3, a first-round RT-PCR used the HTBI primer set. TCRdb used MiXCR to reprocess the multiplex PCR reads, holding one entry per CDR3 protein. The sample carries approximately 150,000 distinct CDR3 sequences, approximately 9% recorded once. The CDR3 runs 17 residues. V lost 0 bases to trimming and J lost 4 bases, with 19 bases between them. Per the germline V gene, CDR1 is MNHEY and CDR2 is SVGAGI. Newly diagnosed hyperthyroidism, duration under 2 months, in patients aged 18 to 65. The sample, blood from the first hyperthyroidism diagnosis, precedes any ophthalmopathy symptoms. This clonotype came up a few times. Its cognate antigen is unknown.

The rearrangement joins TRBV6-5 to TRBJ2-7; D call uncertain. What was sequenced was blood. The receptor comes from a woman between 18 and 29 years old with Graves' hyperthyroidism that later progressed to Graves' ophthalmopathy. As DNA, the CDR3 is TGTGCCAGCAGTTACTCGGTCATAGCTGGCTTGCCTTACGAGCAGTACTTC. This sequence encodes CASSYSVIAGLPYEQYF.